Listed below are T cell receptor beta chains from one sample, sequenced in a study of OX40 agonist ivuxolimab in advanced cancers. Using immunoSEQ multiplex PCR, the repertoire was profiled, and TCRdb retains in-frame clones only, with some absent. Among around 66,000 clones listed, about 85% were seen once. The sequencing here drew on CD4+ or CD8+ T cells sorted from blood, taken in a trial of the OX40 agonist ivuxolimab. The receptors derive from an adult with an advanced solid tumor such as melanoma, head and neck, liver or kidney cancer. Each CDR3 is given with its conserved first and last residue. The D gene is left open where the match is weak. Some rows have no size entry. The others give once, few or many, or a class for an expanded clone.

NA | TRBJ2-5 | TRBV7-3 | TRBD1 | TGTGCCAGCAGCTTGACAGGGGATGAGACCCAGTACTTC | CASSLTGDETQYF
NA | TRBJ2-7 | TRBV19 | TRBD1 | TGTGCCAGTAGTATCGAACAGGGGGCGGGCGAGCAGTACTTC | CASSIEQGAGEQYF
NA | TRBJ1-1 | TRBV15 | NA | TGTGCCACCAGCAGGGAGGTCGTCACAGACATTATGAACACTGAAGCTTTCTTT | CATSREVVTDIMNTEAFF
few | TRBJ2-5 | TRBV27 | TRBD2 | TGTGCCGCCGGAAAGCGGGGGGGGACGGGAGAGACCCAGTACTTC | CAAGKRGGTGETQYF
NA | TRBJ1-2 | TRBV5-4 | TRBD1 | TGTGCCAGCAGCCGCGATCGGGGACAGTATGGCTACACCTTC | CASSRDRGQYGYTF
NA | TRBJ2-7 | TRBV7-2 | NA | TGTGCCAGCAGCCCCCAACGCGAGCAGTACTTC | CASSPQREQYF
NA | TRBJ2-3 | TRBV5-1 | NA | TGCGCCAGCTCCCGTGACGGAGAAAGCACAGATACGCAGTATTTT | CASSRDGESTDTQYF
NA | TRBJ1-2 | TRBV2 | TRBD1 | TGTGCCAGCAGTGAGGGACAGGGGCCCTCTTATGGCTACACCTTC | CASSEGQGPSYGYTF
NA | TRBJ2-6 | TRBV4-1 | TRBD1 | TGCGCCAGCAGCCAGACATTTTCTCCCGGGACAGAGGTCTCTGGGGCCAACGTCCTGACTTTC | CASSQTFSPGTEVSGANVLTF
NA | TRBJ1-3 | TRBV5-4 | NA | TGTGCCAGCAGCTTGGGACCCGCCACCTTACGCTCTGGAAACACCATATATTTT | CASSLGPATLRSGNTIYF
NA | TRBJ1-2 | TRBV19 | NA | TGTGCCAGCTCGCGACAGGACCGTAGTGGCTACACCTTC | CASSRQDRSGYTF
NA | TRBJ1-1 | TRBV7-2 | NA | TGTGCCAGCAGCTTAGCAGGGGTCACTGAAGCTTTCTTT | CASSLAGVTEAFF
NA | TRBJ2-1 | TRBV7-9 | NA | TGTGCCAGCAGCCAAGACCACTCACGGGGACCATACAATGAGCAGTTCTTC | CASSQDHSRGPYNEQFF
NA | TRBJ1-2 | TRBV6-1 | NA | TGTGCCAGCCAGATGGTCGGTGATGGCTACACCTTC | CASQMVGDGYTF
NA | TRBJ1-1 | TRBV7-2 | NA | TGTGCCAGCAGCTTAGGCGGTTCGGGGCGGGCTTTCTTT | CASSLGGSGRAFF
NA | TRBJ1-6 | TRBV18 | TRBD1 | TGTGCCAGCTCACCACTTGGACAGGGGGATTCACCCCTCCACTTT | CASSPLGQGDSPLHF
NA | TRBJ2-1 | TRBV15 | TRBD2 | TGTGCCACCAGCAGCATAGCGGGGGGGCCGGGGGAGCAGTTCTTC | CATSSIAGGPGEQFF
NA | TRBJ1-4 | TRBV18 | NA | TGTGCCAGCTCACCACCGGCTGGTGAAAAACTGTTTTTT | CASSPPAGEKLFF
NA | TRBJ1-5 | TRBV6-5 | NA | TGTGCCAGCAGTTACCCGGTAAATCAGCCCCAGCATTTT | CASSYPVNQPQHF
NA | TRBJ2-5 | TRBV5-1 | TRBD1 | TGCGCCAGCACCGACAGGGCCCAAGAGACCCAGTACTTC | CASTDRAQETQYF
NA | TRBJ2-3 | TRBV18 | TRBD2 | TGTGCCAGCTCAACTCTAGCGGGAGAGCAGTATTTT | CASSTLAGEQYF
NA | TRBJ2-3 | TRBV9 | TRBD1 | TGTGCCAGCAGCCCCGGGACAGGGTTGTATTTT | CASSPGTGLYF
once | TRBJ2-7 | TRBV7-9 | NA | TGTGCCAGCAGCCCCAGAGGGGCCTACGAGCAGTACTTC | CASSPRGAYEQYF
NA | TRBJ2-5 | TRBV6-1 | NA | TGTGCCAGCAGTGAAGCTTACAGGGCCCAAGAGACCCAGTACTTC | CASSEAYRAQETQYF
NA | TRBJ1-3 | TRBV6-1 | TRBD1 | TGTGCCAGCAGTCCTGACAGGGGAAGAAACACCATATATTTT | CASSPDRGRNTIYF
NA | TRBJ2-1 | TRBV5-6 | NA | TGTGCCAGCAGCTACGGGATCGGACGCGGTAGGAATGAGCAGTTCTTC | CASSYGIGRGRNEQFF
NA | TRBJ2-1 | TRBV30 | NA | TGTGCCTGGAGTGTATCCCTAGCAGAAGGGAGGCCGTTCTTC | CAWSVSLAEGRPFF
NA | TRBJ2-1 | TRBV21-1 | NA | TGTGCCAGCAGCTCACCCCTCGCTAGCGTTAACTACAATGAGCAGTTCTTC | CASSSPLASVNYNEQFF
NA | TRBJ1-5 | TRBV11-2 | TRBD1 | TGTGCCAGCAGCTTAGCGGGACAGGGGCGACTAGCTCAGCCCCAGCATTTT | CASSLAGQGRLAQPQHF
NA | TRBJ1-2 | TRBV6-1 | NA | TGTGCCAGCAGTGATCAAGGTCAATCTAACTATGGCTACACCTTC | CASSDQGQSNYGYTF
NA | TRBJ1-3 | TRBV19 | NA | TGTGCCAGCAAGCAGACAGTTACTGGAAACACCATATATTTT | CASKQTVTGNTIYF
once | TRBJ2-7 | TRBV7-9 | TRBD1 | TGTGCCAGCAGCCCAACCCAGGGGGCAGGGGAGCAGTACTTC | CASSPTQGAGEQYF
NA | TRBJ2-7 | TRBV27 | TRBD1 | TGTGCCAGCAGTCCCACAGGGGGGAGCTCCTACGAGCAGTACTTC | CASSPTGGSSYEQYF
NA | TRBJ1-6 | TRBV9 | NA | TGTGCCAGCAGCAATGGGGACACAGGGCCGAATAATTCACCCCTCCACTTT | CASSNGDTGPNNSPLHF
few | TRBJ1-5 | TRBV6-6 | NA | TGTGCCAGCTCGAAAGCGAGTAGCAATCAGCCCCAGCATTTT | CASSKASSNQPQHF
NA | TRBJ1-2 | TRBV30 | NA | TGTGCCTGGAGTGTGGGGGGTGTCTATGGCTACACCTTC | CAWSVGGVYGYTF
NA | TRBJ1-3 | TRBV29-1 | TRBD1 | TGCAGCGTTGCCAGGACAGGGTCTGGAAACACCATATATTTT | CSVARTGSGNTIYF
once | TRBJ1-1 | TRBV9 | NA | TGTGCCAGCAGCGTAGCCCTAGGGATGAACACTGAAGCTTTCTTT | CASSVALGMNTEAFF
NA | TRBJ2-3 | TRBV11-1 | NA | TGTGCCAGCAGCTCCGTATCGGCGCCCACAGATACGCAGTATTTT | CASSSVSAPTDTQYF
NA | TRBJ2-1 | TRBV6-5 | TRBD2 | TGTGCCAGCAGTCCAACCGGGGGGGGCTACAATGAGCAGTTCTTC | CASSPTGGGYNEQFF
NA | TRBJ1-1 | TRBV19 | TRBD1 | TGTGCCAGTAGCTCACAGGGGTGGTTCACTGAAGCTTTCTTT | CASSSQGWFTEAFF
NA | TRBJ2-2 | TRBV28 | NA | TGTGCCAGCACAGAATCCAAGGTGGGCGGGGAGCTGTTTTTT | CASTESKVGGELFF
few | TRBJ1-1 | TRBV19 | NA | TGTGCCAGTAGTATAGCCAGGATGAACACTGAAGCTTTCTTT | CASSIARMNTEAFF
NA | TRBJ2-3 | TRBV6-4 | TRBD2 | TGTGCCAGCAGTGGCGGGGGGGCCACAGATACGCAGTATTTT | CASSGGGATDTQYF